The subject of this entry is one T cell receptor beta chain. What it binds is not known. This specimen includes other DNA sequences encoding the same CDR3. This sample is part of a study of shared clonotypes between healthy human individuals. Study background: Each donor contributed plates that comprised three CD4 naive, three CD4 memory, two CD8 naive and one CD8 memory. Study results and limitations: The represented genetic and exposure-history diversity was limited by the small number of donors. Richness estimates generally favored naive over memory subsets.

Per the original methods: For the immunoSEQ data, sequences were junction-only without quality scores, so filtering differed. Repertoires were generated with immunoSEQ multiplex PCR, while TCRdb's copy carries only in-frame clones and drops some. V and J calls and clone size are given by that table; D and trimming were obtained from the DNA. The sample gives some 2,400,000 clones, approximately 96% of which show up once; around 0.13% is in the top ten. Per germline, CDR1 KGHSH and CDR2 LQKENI. The CDR3 has 15 amino acids. V lost 3 bases and J 0 bases, leaving 12 bases between the germline ends. This chain joins TRBV18 and TRBJ2-7; D could derive from TRBD1 or TRBD2 (6 bases each). Sequenced input: naive CD4+ T cells sorted from blood. The subset here: CD45RA+ positively selected. This TCR was sampled from a man aged 18 to 29 in good health. This chain's CDR3 is CASSPGAGNSYEQYF. The CDR3 region has the DNA TGTGCCAGCTCACCGGGGGCGGGAAACTCCTACGAGCAGTACTTC.